This TCR beta chain was observed in a study of blood T cell repertoires in COVID-19. Study summary: PBMCs, B-cell-depleted T cells, or T cells provided the cDNA or gDNA that made up the material.

The trim removed 3 bases at V and 15 bases at J, leaving 4 bases unmatched. This CDR3 has 13 residues. The germline V gene has CDR1 LGHNA and CDR2 YSLEER. TCRdb keeps only in-frame clones here, not all; method: immunoSEQ multiplex PCR. This table holds 130,000 to 150,000 clones, 80% to 85% found once. The sample was peripheral blood. The chain recombines TRBV4-3 with TRBJ2-1; TRBD2 agrees at 14 bases. The TCR comes from a human donor in a cohort sampled during active COVID-19. DNA for the CDR3: TGCGCCAGCAGCCAGACTAGCGGGGGGGCCGCGTTCTTC. Amino acid sequence: CASSQTSGGAAFF.